This T cell receptor (beta chain) was retrieved from a study of blood T cells in healthy people across ages. Broader study findings: Measured against age, TCR beta diversity per million T cells decreased in a roughly linear manner. Donors of long life had a larger count of naive CD4+ cells and greater diversity than aged donors.

The V gene lost 3 bases and the J gene lost 10 bases, with 17 bases spanning the gap. Looked up from germline, CDR1 is SGDLS and CDR2 is YYNGEE. The CDR3 runs to 14 residues. On this clonotype itself: Its antigen is currently unknown.

Healthy Caucasians from Russia aged about 6 to 95 served as donors. For the second PCR, which ran for about 7 to 11 cycles, a sample-barcoded 5' primer and a J-beta primer mix were used. TCRdb called the 5' RACE reads again in MiXCR, with one record for every CDR3 protein. The sample yields fewer than 1.5 million distinct CDR3 sequences, around 42% seen once. This chain connects TRBV9 to TRBJ2-1, with unresolved D. The receptor comes from a woman younger than 30 in good health. The material sequenced was blood. CDR3 coding DNA: TGTGCCAGCAGCGCGACCATATCCCTCAAGGAGCAGTTCTTC. It encodes CASSATISLKEQFF.